These 28 T cell receptor beta chains share one sample of origin, sequenced in a study of T cell responses to AZD1222 COVID-19 vaccine. The method was immunoSEQ multiplex PCR; TCRdb's version includes in-frame clones alone and lacks a portion of them. Of about 180,000 clones detected, about 90% appear once; the ten largest clones hold approximately 0.49%. The material was peripheral blood, obtained on day 0 of AZD1222 vaccination. Receptors originate from an adult in good health.

This clone was found a few times. The chain joins TRBV10-3 to TRBJ2-2; D might be TRBD1 or TRBD2, each matching 5 bases. The CDR3 covers 13 residues. Germline V CDR1 and CDR2: ENHRY, SYGVKD. With 4 bases removed from V and 6 bases from J, the gap between germline ends came to 9 bases. The CDR3 here is CAISVRGPGELFF. CDR3 in DNA: TGTGCCATCAGTGTGAGGGGCCCCGGGGAGCTGTTTTTT.

The chain links TRBV14 to TRBJ2-2; D is unclear. This CDR3 comprises 15 residues. The ends were cut back, 1 base at V and 5 bases at J, with 11 bases in the middle. Germline V gene lookup returns CDR1 SGHDN and CDR2 FVKESK. CDR3 DNA: TGTGCCAGCAGCCAAGTCCCCCCTGGGACCGGGGAGCTGTTTTTT. Its protein product is CASSQVPPGTGELFF.

The chain joins TRBV3-1 (or the pseudogene TRBV3-2) to TRBJ2-5; D is possibly TRBD1 or TRBD2 (5 bases each). The CDR3 consists of 17 residues. Between the trimmed V and J ends, which lost 0 bases and 5 bases, there was a span of 19 bases. Looked up from germline, CDR1 is LGHDT and CDR2 is YNNKEL (reference sequence). The CDR3 region has the DNA TGTGCCAGCAGCCAAGATCCGGGCAGGGACCTTATGGAGACCCAGTACTTC. This translates into CASSQDPGRDLMETQYF.

In DNA, the CDR3 is TGCGCCAGCAGCCAAGGTCGGGCGCGGGGGGCAAACACCGGGGAGCTGTTTTTT. Its translation is CASSQGRARGANTGELFF. The V and J genes are TRBV4-1 and TRBJ2-2; 8 positions match TRBD2. After removal of 1 base from V and 2 bases from J, the junction contained 9 bases not matched to a gene. CDR1 MGHRA and CDR2 YSYEKL come from the germline V gene. The CDR3 is 18 amino acids.

The chain has TRBV7-6 and TRBJ2-3; tentatively, D is TRBD2 (5 bases). Germline assignment: CDR1 SGHVS and CDR2 FNYEAQ. The CDR3 loop spans 13 amino acids. V shed 4 bases and J shed 1 base, with 6 bases lying between them. The CDR3 spells CASSSRGTDTQYF. Written as DNA, the CDR3 is TGTGCCAGCAGCTCGCGGGGCACAGATACGCAGTATTTT.

This clone has just a few counts. The rearrangement uses TRBV4-2 and TRBJ2-1; 7 positions agree with TRBD1. CDR1 is LGHNA and CDR2 is YNFKEQ in the germline V gene. CDR3 length: 14 residues. V lost 0 bases, J lost 10 bases, and 6 bases stayed unmatched. The CDR3 sequence: CASSQETGTGEQFF. In DNA, the CDR3 is TGTGCCAGCAGCCAAGAGACAGGGACCGGGGAGCAGTTCTTC.

The gene calls are TRBV30 and TRBJ1-1; 7 bases are a match to TRBD1. Looked up from germline, CDR1 is GTSNPN and CDR2 is SVGIG (reference sequence). V lost 4 bases, J lost 0 bases, and 2 bases stayed unmatched. The CDR3 consists of 13 residues. CDR3 sequence reads: CAWTGGLNTEAFF. The CDR3 region has the DNA TGTGCCTGGACAGGGGGTCTGAACACTGAAGCTTTCTTT.

The V call is TRBV2, the J call TRBJ1-2; possible D gene TRBD1, 5 bases. Germline loops: CDR1 SNHLY, CDR2 FYNNEI. The CDR3 consists of 17 residues. The ends were cut back, 1 base at V and 5 bases at J, with 20 bases in the middle. CDR3 DNA sequence: TGTGCCAGCAGTGAAGGGGTCGGGGGATTATTCACTTATGGCTACACCTTC. Translating gives CASSEGVGGLFTYGYTF.

This chain links TRBV14 with TRBJ2-7, with 8 bases fitting TRBD1. V lost 4 bases, J lost 3 bases, and 8 bases stayed unmatched. The CDR3 contains 15 residues. Germline V gene sequence: CDR1 SGHDN, CDR2 FVKESK. CDR3 region: CASSLGTGGFYEQYF. The CDR3 coding sequence is TGTGCCAGCAGCCTCGGGACAGGTGGATTCTACGAGCAGTACTTC. Using reference TRBV14 and TRBJ2-7 for the parts outside the CDR3, the full variable domain is EAGVTQFPSHSVIEKGQTVTLRCDPISGHDNLYWYRRVMGKEIKFLLHFVKESKQDESGMPNNRFLAERTGGTYSTLKVQPAELEDSGVYFCASSLGTGGFYEQYFGPGTRLTVT.

This chain connects TRBV28 to TRBJ1-6; TRBD1 might be the D (5 bases). CDR1 is MDHEN, CDR2 SYDVKM, per germline. Trimming pared 2 bases from V and 8 bases from J, leaving 10 bases between. This CDR3 has 14 residues. Here the CDR3 reads CASSLRGEYSPLHF. CDR3 nucleotide sequence: TGTGCCAGCAGTTTACGAGGGGAGTATTCACCCCTCCACTTT.

The chain couples TRBV6-5 to TRBJ1-2, with D perhaps TRBD1 (5 bases). The CDR3 has 13 residues. Germline CDR1 MNHEY, CDR2 SVGAGI. With 7 bases removed from V and 0 bases from J, the gap between germline ends came to 9 bases. This chain's CDR3 is CASTQGPNYGYTF. DNA for the CDR3: TGTGCCAGCACGCAGGGACCTAACTATGGCTACACCTTC.

This chain links TRBV28 with TRBJ1-5; unclear D gene. This CDR3 has 14 amino acids. The germline V and J ends were trimmed by 2 bases and 3 bases, with 8 bases remaining between them. Germline CDR1 is MDHEN and CDR2 is SYDVKM. CDR3 nucleotide sequence: TGTGCCAGCAGTTTACGGAGTTTCAATCAGCCCCAGCATTTT. It translates to CASSLRSFNQPQHF.

As regards this clone: This sample includes further DNA sequences coding for the same CDR3. The chain links TRBV6-5 to TRBJ1-2; 11 bases map to TRBD1. With 6 bases clipped from V and 8 bases from J, the junction kept 5 bases outside the gene matches. CDR1 MNHEY and CDR2 SVGAGI come from the germline V gene. The CDR3 has 13 residues. Here the CDR3 DNA reads TGTGCCAGCAGCCCCGGACAGGGGGCGGGCTACACCTTC. Translation: CASSPGQGAGYTF.

V usage is TRBV7-8 and J usage is TRBJ2-7; D tentatively reads TRBD1 or TRBD2 (5 bases each). V lost 5 bases, J lost 6 bases, and 14 bases lay in between. The CDR3 consists of 13 residues. Germline CDR1 and CDR2: SGHVS and FQNEAQ. The CDR3 protein is CASSRRGGIEQYF. The CDR3 DNA reads as TGTGCCAGCAGCCGCCGGGGCGGCATCGAGCAGTACTTC.

V is TRBV18 and J is TRBJ2-3; TRBD2 matches 9 bases. V lost 3 bases and J lost 3; bases outside the gene matches: 4. CDR3 length: 15 residues. Germline CDR1 and CDR2: KGHSH and LQKENI. The CDR3 DNA is TGTGCCAGCTCACCTGGGCGGGAGGGGACAGATACGCAGTATTTT. Encoded protein: CASSPGREGTDTQYF.

The gene calls are TRBV7-3 and TRBJ2-2; possible D gene TRBD1, 6 bases. The CDR3 contains 18 residues. CDR1 and CDR2 from the germline V gene are SGHTA and FQGTGA. Trimming shortened V by 3 bases and J by 1 base, and 18 bases separated the two germline ends. The CDR3 spells CASSLQGSGRGNTGELFF. Written as DNA, the CDR3 is TGTGCCAGCAGCTTGCAGGGATCTGGCAGGGGGAACACCGGGGAGCTGTTTTTT.

The chain combines TRBV20-1 with TRBJ1-3; D is unresolved. Deletions cut 5 bases from V and 4 bases from J, with 6 bases between. The CDR3 spans 11 residues. CDR1 and CDR2 from the germline V gene are DFQATT and SNEGSKA (reference sequence). DNA for the CDR3: TGCAGTGCTTACTACGGAAACACCATATATTTT. Its protein product is CSAYYGNTIYF.

This clone was observed a single time. The chain carries TRBV10-3 and TRBJ2-7; no clear D gene. The CDR3 runs to 14 residues. V lost 4 bases, J lost 0 bases, and 10 bases lay in between. The germline gives CDR1 ENHRY, CDR2 SYGVKD. The DNA of the CDR3 is TGTGCCATCAGTGGGGGTGTCAACTCCTACGAGCAGTACTTC. Amino acid sequence: CAISGGVNSYEQYF.

The V call is TRBV27, the J call TRBJ2-7; TRBD2 matches 10 bases. With V trimmed by 6 bases and J by 2 bases, 4 bases remained unmatched. In germline, CDR1 is MNHEY, CDR2 SMNVEV (reference sequence). CDR3 length: 14 residues. CDR3 coding DNA: TGTGCCAGCAGCTGGACTAGCGGACCCTACGAGCAGTACTTC. This gives the protein CASSWTSGPYEQYF.

The chain has TRBV6-6 and TRBJ2-3; D ambiguous. Deletions cut 10 bases from V and 0 bases from J, with 14 bases between. The length of the CDR3 is 14 residues. The germline gives CDR1 MNHNY, CDR2 SVGAGI (reference sequence). CDR3: CAIVRVPSTDTQYF. The CDR3 DNA follows: TGTGCCATCGTCCGCGTGCCTAGCACAGATACGCAGTATTTT.

This sequence joins TRBV28 and TRBJ1-2, with a possible D match to TRBD1 (5 bases). This CDR3 region has 13 residues. V lost 4 bases and J 7 bases, leaving 13 bases between the germline ends. Germline assignment: CDR1 MDHEN and CDR2 SYDVKM. CDR3 sequence reads: CASSSGLLGGYTF. The DNA of the CDR3 is TGTGCCAGCAGTTCAGGGTTGTTGGGTGGCTACACCTTC.

This chain uses TRBV19 with TRBJ1-1; TRBD1 is a possible D gene (5 bases). CDR3 size: 13 residues. V was cut by 1 base and J by 7 bases, with 10 bases left in between. CDR1 is LNHDA and CDR2 is SQIVND in the germline V gene (reference sequence). The CDR3 loop reads CASSIVAGGEAFF. In nucleotides, the CDR3 is TGTGCCAGTAGTATAGTGGCTGGGGGTGAAGCTTTCTTT.

This rearrangement joins TRBV7-9 to TRBJ2-1, with 9 bases identical to TRBD2. From germline, CDR1 is SEHNR and CDR2 FQNEAQ (reference sequence). The V segment lost 0 bases and the J segment 15 bases; nucleotides outside the gene matches: 12. This CDR3 has 15 residues. The CDR3 protein is CASSLARVAGDTTFF. In DNA form, the CDR3 reads TGTGCCAGCAGCTTAGCCAGGGTAGCGGGGGATACAACGTTCTTC.

J is TRBJ1-1 and V is TRBV5-1; 7 nucleotides agree with TRBD1. V lost 0 bases to trimming and J lost 3 bases; unmatched junction nucleotides: 8. The CDR3 has 16 amino acids. The germline V gene has CDR1 SGHRS and CDR2 YFSETQ. CDR3 in amino acids: CASSLEAGGSDTEAFF. In nucleotides, the CDR3 is TGCGCCAGCAGCTTGGAGGCAGGGGGATCGGACACTGAAGCTTTCTTT.

V and J are TRBV7-3 and TRBJ2-3; D is unresolved. From germline, CDR1 is SGHTA and CDR2 FQGTGA. V shed 5 bases and J shed 4 bases, with 10 bases lying between them. There are 13 residues in the CDR3. CDR3 amino acids: CASSLLTSDTQYF. The CDR3 coding sequence is TGTGCCAGCAGCCTACTAACCTCAGATACGCAGTATTTT.

The chain has TRBV19 and TRBJ1-3; 10 nucleotides line up with TRBD1. V dropped 1 base and J dropped 0; count of bases not matched to a gene: 0. The CDR3 covers 16 residues. Germline V CDR1 and CDR2: LNHDA, SQIVND (reference sequence). As DNA, the CDR3 is TGTGCCAGTAGTATAGGGACAGGGGGCTCTGGAAACACCATATATTTT. Protein product: CASSIGTGGSGNTIYF.

CDR3 amino acids: CASSRLLAVVSYNEQFF. CDR3 DNA: TGTGCCAGCAGCCGCTTACTAGCGGTCGTCTCCTACAATGAGCAGTTCTTC. The rearrangement uses TRBV11-2 and TRBJ2-1, with 8 bases aligning to TRBD2. This CDR3 spans 17 amino acids. The junction had 9 bases not matched to a gene; V was cut back by 5 bases and J by 0 bases. Germline V CDR1 and CDR2: SGHAT, FQNNGV.

This chain links TRBV27 with TRBJ2-3; tentatively, D is TRBD1 (5 bases). V lost 6 bases and J 7 bases, leaving 20 bases between the germline ends. Germline V CDR1 and CDR2: MNHEY, SMNVEV (reference sequence). The CDR3 has 15 residues. CDR3 nucleotides: TGTGCCAGCAGGCCCAGTGGGGCCCCCCCAAATACGCAGTATTTT. Amino acids: CASRPSGAPPNTQYF.